This is a list of T cell receptor beta chains from one sample in a study of cytomegalovirus exposure and HLA in healthy donors. Using immunoSEQ multiplex PCR, the repertoire was profiled, and TCRdb retains in-frame clones only, with some absent. Among about 140,000 clones listed, roughly 88% were seen once. Sequencing was carried out using PBMCs. These receptors were taken from a woman between 35 and 50 years old in good health and CMV-seronegative. CDR3s include the opening cysteine and the closing phenylalanine or tryptophan. The D gene is left open where the match is weak.

j_call v_call d_call cdr3_length cdr3_nt cdr3_aa
TRBJ2-5 TRBV21-1 . 15 TGTGCCAGCAGCCGGGTAGCGGGAGCCACAGAGACCCAGTACTTC CASSRVAGATETQYF
TRBJ1-5 TRBV28 . 14 TGTGCCAGCAGTTTGGCAGGGTCAGGCCAGCCCCAGCATTTT CASSLAGSGQPQHF
TRBJ2-3 TRBV9 TRBD2 17 TGTGCCAGCAGCGTAGGGTCGGGAGGGCCGGTTACAGATACGCAGTATTTT CASSVGSGGPVTDTQYF
TRBJ2-1 TRBV27 TRBD2 13 TGTGCCAGCAGGTCTAGCGGGAACAATGAGCAGTTCTTC CASRSSGNNEQFF
TRBJ2-7 TRBV7-9 TRBD1 14 TGTGCCAGCACCTCACAGGGGTTTTTTGGCGAGCAGTACTTC CASTSQGFFGEQYF
TRBJ1-1 TRBV7-8 . 12 TGTGCCAGCAGCTTAGACAGGCTAGAAGCTTTCTTT CASSLDRLEAFF
TRBJ2-5 TRBV25-1 TRBD1 16 TGTGCCAGCAGTGAATATGGGACAGGGGCTCGAGGGACCCAGTACTTC CASSEYGTGARGTQYF
TRBJ1-1 TRBV29-1 TRBD1 15 TGCAGCGTTTCACAGGGGTGGGGGATGAACACTGAAGCTTTCTTT CSVSQGWGMNTEAFF
TRBJ2-1 TRBV7-9 TRBD2 15 TGTTCCAGCAGCTTAGGTGGCAGCGGGAGGGATGAGCAGTTCTTC CSSSLGGSGRDEQFF
TRBJ2-2 TRBV7-9 . 15 TGTGCCAGCACCCGTCAGGGGAATGGGGCCGGGGAGCTGTTTTTT CASTRQGNGAGELFF
TRBJ2-1 TRBV7-9 . 13 TGTGCCAGCAGTCCCAGGTATGTCAATGAGCAGTTCTTC CASSPRYVNEQFF
TRBJ2-7 TRBV6-6 TRBD2 15 TGTGCCAGCAGTTTCTGGACTAGCGGGAGCCACGAGCAGTACTTC CASSFWTSGSHEQYF
TRBJ2-3 TRBV6-5 . 15 TGTGCCAGCAGTTACGGACATGGGCCCGATTATACGCAGTATTTT CASSYGHGPDYTQYF
TRBJ2-5 TRBV7-9 . 13 TGTTCCAGCAGCCTAGCCCAGGGGGAGACCCAGTACTTC CSSSLAQGETQYF